The TCR beta chain under discussion was sequenced for a study of T cells in localized non-small cell lung cancer. General observations from the study: Sequencing involved a lone tumor region, leaving heterogeneity possible.

Trimming cost V 7 bases and J 2 bases, with 15 bases left between them. The length of the CDR3 is 15 residues. Germline lookup yields CDR1 MNHEY and CDR2 SMNVEV (reference sequence). In the case of this clone: Its antigen is as yet unknown.

Profiling relied on immunoSEQ multiplex PCR, and the TCRdb table lists in-frame clones only, not all of them. The data show roughly 71,000 clones, with about nine tenths seen just once and roughly 22% held by the top ten. The clonotype originates from a male donor older than 55 with stage III squamous cell lung carcinoma. The input for sequencing was peripheral blood, taken before any cancer treatment. This chain joins TRBV27 and TRBJ1-3, with D unresolved. The CDR3 region has the DNA TGTGCCAGCACGGGCCATCGGGTCGCTGGAAACACCATATATTTT. Translating gives CASTGHRVAGNTIYF.